The next 6 T cell receptor beta chains were all read from a single sample in a study of blood T cell repertoires in COVID-19. Clones were read by immunoSEQ multiplex PCR, and TCRdb kept only the in-frame ones, dropping some. The sample includes a few hundred thousand clones, around 80% of them seen just once. Sample: peripheral blood. The source of these receptors is a woman aged 40 to 50 who had recovered from COVID-19.

There are a few counts of this clone. V usage is TRBV9 and J usage is TRBJ1-1, with TRBD1 identical over 8 bases. This CDR3 region has 15 residues. The junction had 5 bases not matched to a gene; V was cut back by 0 bases and J by 4 bases. Germline CDR1 is SGDLS and CDR2 is YYNGEE. The CDR3 nucleotides read TGTGCCAGCAGCGTAGCTTCTACAGGGGGCACTGAAGCTTTCTTT. It encodes CASSVASTGGTEAFF.

The chain couples TRBV2 to TRBJ2-5; D remains unclear. Deletions cut 5 bases from V and 7 bases from J, with 8 bases between. CDR3 size: 11 residues. In germline, CDR1 is SNHLY, CDR2 FYNNEI. The CDR3 spells CASSPLMTQYF. CDR3 in DNA: TGTGCCAGCAGTCCCCTTATGACCCAGTACTTC.

The V and J genes are TRBV11-3 and TRBJ1-1, with TRBD1 matching over 7 bases. CDR1 is SGHNT, CDR2 YENEEA, per germline. J was trimmed by 1 base and V by 4 bases; bases with no gene match: 9. This CDR3 spans 16 amino acids. CDR3 nucleotide sequence: TGTGCCAGCAGCTCCATGGGACAGTTTACGAACACTGAAGCTTTCTTT. Translation: CASSSMGQFTNTEAFF.

This clone occurred once. The rearrangement links TRBV7-2 to TRBJ1-4, with TRBD1 matching over 10 bases. V was pared by 0 bases and J by 9 bases, with 10 bases of the junction left unmatched. The CDR3 loop spans 17 amino acids. Germline V CDR1 and CDR2: SGHTA, FQGNSA. The CDR3 region has the DNA TGTGCCAGCAGCTTAGCGGGGACCGGGACAGGGGATCAAAAACTGTTTTTT. The encoded protein is CASSLAGTGTGDQKLFF.

The chain is built from TRBV5-1 and TRBJ2-7; no reliable D call. Trimming stripped 4 bases from V and 4 bases from J, with 6 bases between. Per germline, CDR1 SGHRS and CDR2 YFSETQ. This CDR3 has 11 amino acids. CDR3 nucleotide sequence: TGCGCCAGCAGCCCTTCGTACGAGCAGTACTTC. The encoded protein is CASSPSYEQYF.

The rearrangement uses TRBV2 and TRBJ1-3; weak D call: TRBD1 (5 bases). V was pared by 1 base and J by 2 bases, with 6 bases between. Germline assignment: CDR1 SNHLY and CDR2 FYNNEI. CDR3 length: 14 residues. CDR3 sequence reads: CASSEGQPGNTIYF. CDR3 bases: TGTGCCAGCAGTGAAGGACAGCCTGGAAACACCATATATTTT.